A selection of T cell receptor beta chains follows, all from one sample in a study of blood T cell repertoires in COVID-19. Generated by immunoSEQ multiplex PCR, the TCRdb table keeps only in-frame clones and is missing some. Of some 150,000 clones listed, approximately 80% are singletons. Material for sequencing was peripheral blood. These receptors all stem from a human donor with acute or convalescent COVID-19. The donor label of this sample is uncertain. Both conserved end residues are part of each CDR3. A D gene is named only where the DNA matches it firmly.

v_call: TRBV13
j_call: TRBJ1-3
d_call: TRBD1
cdr3_aa: CASSQGQGVGDSGNTIYF

v_call: TRBV3-1/TRBV3-2
j_call: TRBJ2-2
d_call: NA
cdr3_aa: CASSQGGTGELFF

v_call: TRBV30
j_call: TRBJ2-5
d_call: NA
cdr3_aa: CAWRPYSETQYF

v_call: TRBV25-1
j_call: TRBJ1-1
d_call: NA
cdr3_aa: CASSDALGGAVVNTEAFF

v_call: TRBV6-5
j_call: TRBJ2-7
d_call: TRBD1
cdr3_aa: CASSSRDRGLYEQYF

v_call: TRBV7-2
j_call: TRBJ2-3
d_call: NA
cdr3_aa: CASVRVTDTQYF

v_call: TRBV19
j_call: TRBJ1-5
d_call: NA
cdr3_aa: CASSARDSYQPQHF

v_call: TRBV6-5
j_call: TRBJ1-2
d_call: TRBD1
cdr3_aa: CASSWTGEVGYTF

v_call: TRBV12-3/TRBV12-4
j_call: TRBJ1-2
d_call: NA
cdr3_aa: CASSLQGNYGYTF

v_call: TRBV19
j_call: TRBJ1-6
d_call: TRBD1
cdr3_aa: CASTLRGAAGGNSPLHF

v_call: TRBV30
j_call: TRBJ1-5
d_call: TRBD1
cdr3_aa: CAWSATGLNQPQHF

v_call: TRBV19
j_call: TRBJ1-2
d_call: TRBD1
cdr3_aa: CASSIGTGDGYTF